This T cell receptor (beta chain) was found in a study of blood T cell repertoires in COVID-19. Study-level information: From the United States, Italy and Spain came samples of acute and convalescent COVID-19. The cDNA or gDNA used as material had been derived from T cells, B-cell-depleted T cells, or PBMCs.

This clone showed up just once. In the study's own analysis: Nucleated cell counts were estimated from reference gene primer amplification. Assay: immunoSEQ multiplex PCR; the TCRdb copy retains only in-frame clones and omits some. For V, J and clone size, that table is used; D and trimming come from the DNA. The sample lists 150,000 or so clones; roughly 90% were seen once. CDR3 size: 15 residues. With V trimmed by 6 bases and J by 0 bases, 8 bases remained unmatched. The germline V gene has CDR1 MNHNY and CDR2 SVGAGI (reference sequence). This receptor was obtained from a human donor in a cohort sampled during active COVID-19. Sequenced material: peripheral blood. This rearrangement joins TRBV6-6 to TRBJ2-7; the match to TRBD2 covers 7 bases. CDR3 region: CASSPFRGDSYEQYF. DNA of the CDR3: TGTGCCAGCAGCCCCTTTCGGGGGGACTCCTACGAGCAGTACTTC.